This is a list of T cell receptor beta chains from one sample in a study of blood T cells in healthy people across ages. TCRdb passed the 5' RACE reads through MiXCR, listing each CDR3 protein once. The data show some 1.5 million distinct CDR3 sequences, with over 25% seen just once and approximately 7.7% held by the top ten. Sequencing was done on a sample of blood. The source is a woman aged 25 to 39 in good health. Both conserved end residues are part of each CDR3. Fields, in order: J gene, D gene, V gene, clone size, CDR3 DNA, CDR3 protein. The D gene is left open where the match is weak. Size is omitted from some rows. Given values are once, few, many or a class for expanded clones.

J: TRBJ1-5
D: .
V: TRBV18
size: .
DNA: TGCGCCAGCTCCCCAGGGGCATTAGAGCCCCAGCATTTT
CDR3: CASSPGALEPQHF

J: TRBJ2-3
D: TRBD2
V: TRBV3-1
size: .
DNA: TGTGCCAGCTCCTCCTCTACTAGCGGCACAGATACGCAGTATTTT
CDR3: CASSSSTSGTDTQYF

J: TRBJ1-1
D: .
V: TRBV6-2/TRBV6-3
size: few
DNA: TGTGCCAGCAGTTCAGGCGGTCGGACTGAAGCTTTCTTT
CDR3: CASSSGGRTEAFF

J: TRBJ2-3
D: TRBD2
V: TRBV7-2
size: few
DNA: TGTGCCAGCAGCTCCCAAGGGTTAGCGGGGACAGATACGCAGTATTTT
CDR3: CASSSQGLAGTDTQYF

J: TRBJ2-7
D: .
V: TRBV6-1
size: .
DNA: TGTGCCAGCAGTGCGTCCAGACTGGCCTACGAGCAGTACTTC
CDR3: CASSASRLAYEQYF

J: TRBJ2-5
D: .
V: TRBV11-2
size: .
DNA: TGTGCCAGCAGCTTAGAAGGAAACAGCCGAAGGGAGACCCAGTACTTC
CDR3: CASSLEGNSRRETQYF

J: TRBJ2-7
D: TRBD1
V: TRBV7-9
size: few
DNA: TGTGCCAGCAGCCCGCGACAGGGGGGGCAGTACTTC
CDR3: CASSPRQGGQYF

J: TRBJ2-5
D: TRBD2
V: TRBV7-2
size: many
DNA: TGTGCCAGCAGCCCGGGGGGGAAAGAGACCCAGTACTTC
CDR3: CASSPGGKETQYF

J: TRBJ2-7
D: .
V: TRBV3-1
size: .
DNA: TGTGCCAGCAGCTTTCGGGGGAGTCCCTACGAGCAGTACTTC
CDR3: CASSFRGSPYEQYF

J: TRBJ2-2
D: .
V: TRBV14
size: .
DNA: TGTGCCAGCAGCCAAGATTACGGTAGCACCACCGGGGAGCTGTTTTTT
CDR3: CASSQDYGSTTGELFF

J: TRBJ2-5
D: TRBD1
V: TRBV6-5
size: many
DNA: TGTGCCAGCACCAAAGGGGGCAGGATGGGCCAAGAGACCCAGTACTTC
CDR3: CASTKGGRMGQETQYF

J: TRBJ2-3
D: .
V: TRBV28
size: .
DNA: TGTGCCAGCAGTTTAAATACAGGGTTCTCCACAGATACGCAGTATTTT
CDR3: CASSLNTGFSTDTQYF

J: TRBJ1-4
D: .
V: TRBV29-1
size: .
DNA: TGCAGCGGGAGACTAACTAATGAAAAACTGTTTTTT
CDR3: CSGRLTNEKLFF

J: TRBJ2-7
D: TRBD2
V: TRBV14
size: few
DNA: TGTGCCAGCAGCCAAGTTACGGGAGGGCCCTACGAGCAGTACTTC
CDR3: CASSQVTGGPYEQYF

J: TRBJ2-5
D: TRBD2
V: TRBV7-2
size: many
DNA: TGTGCCAGCAGCGCCGGGACTAGCGGGAGAGAGACCCAGTACTTC
CDR3: CASSAGTSGRETQYF

J: TRBJ1-2
D: .
V: TRBV7-9
size: few
DNA: TGTGCCAGCAGCTTAGGGACACTCTCGGGCTACACCTTC
CDR3: CASSLGTLSGYTF

J: TRBJ2-3
D: .
V: TRBV9
size: .
DNA: TGTGCCAGCAGCCCTCGACAGGCAACAGATACGCAGTATTTT
CDR3: CASSPRQATDTQYF

J: TRBJ1-2
D: .
V: TRBV20-1
size: .
DNA: TGCAGTGCTAGGGGAAGCCATAGGGGTGGCTACACCTTC
CDR3: CSARGSHRGGYTF

J: TRBJ1-2
D: .
V: TRBV12-3/TRBV12-4
size: .
DNA: TGTGCCAGCAGTTTACCAGGGGCAGGCTACACCTTC
CDR3: CASSLPGAGYTF

J: TRBJ2-3
D: .
V: TRBV2
size: few
DNA: TGTGCCAGTGCGTTTGGGGGTCTCGGCACAGATACGCAGTATTTT
CDR3: CASAFGGLGTDTQYF

J: TRBJ1-5
D: .
V: TRBV20-1
size: few
DNA: TGCAGTGCTAGTGGGGAGGGACCTTATAGCAATCAGCCCCAGCATTTT
CDR3: CSASGEGPYSNQPQHF

J: TRBJ2-1
D: TRBD1
V: TRBV25-1
size: .
DNA: TGTGCCAGCAGAGCACAGGGGGTCAATGAGCAGTTCTTC
CDR3: CASRAQGVNEQFF